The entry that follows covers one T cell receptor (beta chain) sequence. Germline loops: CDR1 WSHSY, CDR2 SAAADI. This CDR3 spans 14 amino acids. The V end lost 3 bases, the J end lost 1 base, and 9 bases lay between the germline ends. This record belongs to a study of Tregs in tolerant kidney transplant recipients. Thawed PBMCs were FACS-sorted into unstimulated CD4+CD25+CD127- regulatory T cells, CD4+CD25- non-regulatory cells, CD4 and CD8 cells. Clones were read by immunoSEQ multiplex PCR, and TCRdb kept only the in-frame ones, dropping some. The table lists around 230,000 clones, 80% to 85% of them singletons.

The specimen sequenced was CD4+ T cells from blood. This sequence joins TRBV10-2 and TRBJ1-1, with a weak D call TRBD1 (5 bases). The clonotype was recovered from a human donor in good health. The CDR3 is CASSDRVGNTEAFF. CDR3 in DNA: TGCGCCAGCAGTGACAGGGTGGGGAACACTGAAGCTTTCTTT.